These T cell receptor beta chains were read from a single sample in a study of T cell changes during pregnancy in multiple sclerosis. Measured with immunoSEQ multiplex PCR; TCRdb has only the in-frame clones, and not every one. This sample carries over 30,000 clones, about 90% of them seen once, and the ten largest clones take around 0.8%. The material sequenced was CD4+ T cells from peripheral blood mononuclear cells, taken in the third trimester of pregnancy. These TCRs come from a female donor with multiple sclerosis, enrolled in a pregnancy study. Both conserved end residues are part of each CDR3. The D gene is left open where the match is weak. Clone size is stated in some rows and not others, as once, few, many or a class when expanded.

clone_size: .; v_call: TRBV28; j_call: TRBJ1-1; d_call: TRBD1; cdr3_nt: TGTGCCAGCATCAAACAGGGGAGAGGAACTGAAGCTTTCTTT; cdr3_aa: CASIKQGRGTEAFF
clone_size: few; v_call: TRBV7-9; j_call: TRBJ1-1; d_call: .; cdr3_nt: TGTGCCAGCAGCTTAGACCGGACAGCGAACACTGAAGCTTTCTTT; cdr3_aa: CASSLDRTANTEAFF
clone_size: .; v_call: TRBV30; j_call: TRBJ2-5; d_call: TRBD1; cdr3_nt: TGTGCCTGGAGTGTACCACAGGGGGCTAGGGAGACCCAGTACTTC; cdr3_aa: CAWSVPQGARETQYF
clone_size: .; v_call: TRBV6-1; j_call: TRBJ2-2; d_call: .; cdr3_nt: TGTGCCAGCAGTGAAGCCCTTTTTTTGGGGGAGCTGTTTTTT; cdr3_aa: CASSEALFLGELFF
clone_size: few; v_call: TRBV28; j_call: TRBJ2-3; d_call: .; cdr3_nt: TGTGCCAGCAGTTTATCGGAGGATACGCAGTATTTT; cdr3_aa: CASSLSEDTQYF
clone_size: .; v_call: TRBV30; j_call: TRBJ2-2; d_call: TRBD1; cdr3_nt: TGTGCCTGGAGGGGGACAGCTAACACCGGGGAGCTGTTTTTT; cdr3_aa: CAWRGTANTGELFF
clone_size: .; v_call: TRBV7-2; j_call: TRBJ1-4; d_call: .; cdr3_nt: TGTGCCAGCAGCTTAGCAAGCGGGGAACCTAATGAAAAACTGTTTTTT; cdr3_aa: CASSLASGEPNEKLFF
clone_size: .; v_call: TRBV5-1; j_call: TRBJ2-5; d_call: TRBD2; cdr3_nt: TGCGCCAGCAGCTCTCAGGGGGGAGCGGGAGGCGGAATGCGAGAGACCCAGTACTTC; cdr3_aa: CASSSQGGAGGGMRETQYF
clone_size: .; v_call: TRBV5-4; j_call: TRBJ2-3; d_call: TRBD1; cdr3_nt: TGTGCCAGCAGCTTTCAGGGGGTTTCGGATACGCAGTATTTT; cdr3_aa: CASSFQGVSDTQYF
clone_size: .; v_call: TRBV6-1; j_call: TRBJ2-1; d_call: TRBD1; cdr3_nt: TGTGCCAGCAGTGAAATAGGGACAGGGAAGCTTGAGCAGTTCTTC; cdr3_aa: CASSEIGTGKLEQFF
clone_size: .; v_call: TRBV5-4; j_call: TRBJ2-3; d_call: TRBD2; cdr3_nt: TGTGCCAGCAGTCTAAGACTAGCGGGAGGGCCTCTGTATTTT; cdr3_aa: CASSLRLAGGPLYF
clone_size: .; v_call: TRBV6-4; j_call: TRBJ1-6; d_call: .; cdr3_nt: TGTGCCAGCAGTGACTCGAACAGGGAGAATTCACCCCTCCACTTT; cdr3_aa: CASSDSNRENSPLHF
clone_size: .; v_call: TRBV7-8; j_call: TRBJ1-1; d_call: TRBD1; cdr3_nt: TGTGCCAGCAGCCTGCGGGACAGGGAAACTGAAGCTTTCTTT; cdr3_aa: CASSLRDRETEAFF
clone_size: .; v_call: TRBV10-3; j_call: TRBJ1-1; d_call: .; cdr3_nt: TGTGCCATCAGTGATCCGACAGAGGCCATTGAAGCTTTCTTT; cdr3_aa: CAISDPTEAIEAFF
clone_size: .; v_call: TRBV5-1; j_call: TRBJ2-7; d_call: .; cdr3_nt: TGCGCCAGCAAAGGGGTGGCAGAGGCCTGGAACGAGCAGTACTTC; cdr3_aa: CASKGVAEAWNEQYF
clone_size: .; v_call: TRBV7-2; j_call: TRBJ2-7; d_call: TRBD2; cdr3_nt: TGTGCCAGCAGCTTAGGCCTGGGGTGGCTAGCGGGAAGGAACGAGCAGTACTTC; cdr3_aa: CASSLGLGWLAGRNEQYF
clone_size: .; v_call: TRBV6-5; j_call: TRBJ2-7; d_call: TRBD1; cdr3_nt: TGTGCCAGCAGTTACGCCGGGACAGGGGTCGGCGAGCAGTACTTC; cdr3_aa: CASSYAGTGVGEQYF
clone_size: .; v_call: TRBV6-1; j_call: TRBJ2-6; d_call: TRBD1; cdr3_nt: TGTGCCAGCAGTCAAGACAGGGGGGGCTCTACTGGGGCCAACGTCCTGACTTTC; cdr3_aa: CASSQDRGGSTGANVLTF
clone_size: .; v_call: TRBV5-5; j_call: TRBJ2-7; d_call: .; cdr3_nt: TGTGCCAGCAGCTCCTCGGGAAGCGGACCTTCCTACGAGCAGTACTTC; cdr3_aa: CASSSSGSGPSYEQYF
clone_size: .; v_call: TRBV19; j_call: TRBJ1-5; d_call: TRBD1; cdr3_nt: TGTGCCAGTAGTACAGGACAGGTGTATAGCAATCAGCCCCAGCATTTT; cdr3_aa: CASSTGQVYSNQPQHF
clone_size: .; v_call: TRBV7-2; j_call: TRBJ2-5; d_call: TRBD2; cdr3_nt: TGTGCCAGCAGCTTAGAAGTAGCGGGAGGGATGCGGAAGACCCAGTACTTC; cdr3_aa: CASSLEVAGGMRKTQYF